This T cell receptor (beta chain) derives from a study of blood T cell repertoires in COVID-19. Germline-derived CDR1 and CDR2 are LNHDA and SQIVND (reference sequence). The V end was cut by 3 bases, the J end by 9 bases, with 14 bases between. The CDR3 length is 13 residues. The assay was immunoSEQ multiplex PCR, and TCRdb's table has in-frame clones only and misses some. Among tens of thousands of clones listed, 84% were seen once. This TCR was sampled from a middle-aged man with acute or convalescent COVID-19. The V call is TRBV19, the J call TRBJ1-1, with D possibly TRBD1 on 5 matching bases. Input material: peripheral blood. CDR3 nucleotides: TGTGCCAGTAGTATGGCGGGGCAGTCGAAAGCTTTCTTT. Protein: CASSMAGQSKAFF. Based on the CDR3 plus reference TRBV19 and TRBJ1-1, the full variable domain is DGGITQSPKYLFRKEGQNVTLSCEQNLNHDAMYWYRQDPGQGLRLIYYSQIVNDFQKGDIAEGYSVSREKKESFPLTVTSAQKNPTAFYLCASSMAGQSKAFFGQGTRLTVV.